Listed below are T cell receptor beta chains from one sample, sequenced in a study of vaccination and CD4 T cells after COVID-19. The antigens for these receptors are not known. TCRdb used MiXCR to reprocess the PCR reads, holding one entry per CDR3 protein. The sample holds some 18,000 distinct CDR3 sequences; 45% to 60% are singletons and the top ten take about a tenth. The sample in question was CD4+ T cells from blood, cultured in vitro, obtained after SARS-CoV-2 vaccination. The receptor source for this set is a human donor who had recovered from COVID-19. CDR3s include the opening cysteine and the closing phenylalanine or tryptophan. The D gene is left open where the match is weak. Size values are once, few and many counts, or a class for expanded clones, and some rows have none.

CASSLAGETIYGYTF	TGTGCCAGCAGCTTAGCAGGGGAAACTATCTATGGCTACACCTTC	.	TRBJ1-2	TRBV7-8	.
CASGHLNTEAFF	TGTGCCAGCGGGCATCTGAACACTGAAGCTTTCTTT	.	TRBJ1-1	TRBV6-2/TRBV6-3	.
CASSEGAVGTEAFF	TGTGCCAGCAGTGAGGGTGCTGTGGGCACTGAAGCTTTCTTT	.	TRBJ1-1	TRBV6-1	.
CASSPGTGSYEQYF	TGTGCCAGTAGCCCCGGGACAGGGTCCTACGAGCAGTACTTC	TRBD1	TRBJ2-7	TRBV19	.
CASSAQQGRGNQPQHF	TGTGCCAGCAGCGCTCAGCAGGGACGGGGCAATCAGCCCCAGCATTTT	.	TRBJ1-5	TRBV7-8	.
CASSYDLGVGDTQYF	TGTGCCAGCAGTTACGATCTGGGGGTAGGGGATACGCAGTATTTT	.	TRBJ2-3	TRBV6-2/TRBV6-3	.
CASSRDSYQPQHF	TGTGCCAGCAGCCGGGACAGTTATCAGCCCCAGCATTTT	TRBD1	TRBJ1-5	TRBV6-4	.
CASSSGGQYNEQFF	TGCGCCAGCAGCTCCGGAGGCCAGTACAATGAGCAGTTCTTC	.	TRBJ2-1	TRBV5-1	.
CSATGTYDYEQYF	TGCAGTGCTACCGGGACTTACGACTACGAGCAGTACTTC	.	TRBJ2-7	TRBV20-1	.
CSATPPGARNSPLHF	TGCAGTGCTACTCCACCCGGGGCGCGTAATTCACCCCTCCACTTT	.	TRBJ1-6	TRBV20-1	few
CASSYSRGTSYNEQFF	TGTGCCAGCAGTTACTCAAGGGGTACTTCCTACAATGAGCAGTTCTTC	.	TRBJ2-1	TRBV6-5	few
CASRRDLTTIAYEQYF	TGCGCCAGCAGACGCGACTTGACGACCATCGCCTACGAGCAGTACTTC	.	TRBJ2-7	TRBV5-1	few
CAWRGGFGNQPQHF	TGTGCCTGGAGAGGAGGGTTCGGGAATCAGCCCCAGCATTTT	.	TRBJ1-5	TRBV30	.
CASSSAPGDGYNEQFF	TGTGCCAGCAGCTCCGCCCCGGGAGACGGATACAATGAGCAGTTCTTC	.	TRBJ2-1	TRBV11-2	few
CASSYGVGRVNYGYTF	TGTGCCAGCAGTTACGGTGTAGGAAGGGTTAACTATGGCTACACCTTC	.	TRBJ1-2	TRBV6-5	.
CASSLEGTSGGNEQFF	TGTGCCAGCAGCTTAGAAGGGACTAGCGGGGGCAATGAGCAGTTCTTC	TRBD2	TRBJ2-1	TRBV7-2	.
CASKAENNSPLHF	TGTGCCAGCAAGGCAGAAAATAATTCACCCCTCCACTTT	.	TRBJ1-6	TRBV2	.